Listed here are 2 T cell receptor beta chains from one sample, sequenced in a study of blood T cell repertoires in COVID-19 (dated by TCRdb to 2018 to 2020). The library was made by the immunoSEQ multiplex PCR assay. TCRdb provides this immuneACCESS table in a form limited to in-frame rearrangements. Some clones are lacking; in checked studies, under half of them reflect an unresolved V gene, and why the rest are absent is not known. The sample table shows 130,000 to 150,000 clones, and about 87% are seen once. The top ten constitute 1.7% of the sample. The sequenced material came from peripheral blood. The receptor set was obtained from a woman aged 45-65 years with acute or convalescent COVID-19.

The chain employs TRBV19 and TRBJ1-6; unclear D gene. The CDR3 contains 14 residues. Germline loops: CDR1 LNHDA, CDR2 SQIVND (reference sequence). The germline V and J ends were trimmed by 3 bases and 7 bases, with 10 bases remaining between them. CDR3 nucleotides: TGTGCCAGTAGTATTTTCGGGGAAAATTCACCCCTCCACTTT. Translating gives CASSIFGENSPLHF.

This chain uses TRBV19 with TRBJ1-5; tentative D call: TRBD1 (6 bases). Trimming took off 3 bases at V and 3 bases at J, with 15 bases between the two ends. This CDR3 spans 16 amino acids. CDR1 is LNHDA and CDR2 is SQIVND in the germline V gene (reference sequence). Here the CDR3 DNA reads TGTGCCAGTAGTATTTTGGCAGGGGTCCACAATCAGCCCCAGCATTTT. Amino acid sequence: CASSILAGVHNQPQHF.